Listed below are T cell receptor beta chains from one sample, sequenced in a study of shared clonotypes between healthy human individuals. Sequencing was performed with immunoSEQ multiplex PCR; in TCRdb, only in-frame clones are kept and a portion is missing. The sample lists 450,000 to 650,000 clones, around 76% occurring once. Sequencing was carried out using PBMCs. The receptors shown here come from a woman in her 40s in good health. Some clones in this sample may be carry-over from other donors' samples. Both conserved end residues are part of each CDR3. Each record gives: J gene, D gene, CDR3 length, V gene, clone size, CDR3 protein, CDR3 DNA. The D gene is left open where the match is weak. Clone size is not always given. Where it is, it says once, few, many or a class for expanded clones.

J: TRBJ2-1; D: TRBD2; length: 15; V: TRBV11-2; size: many; CDR3: CASSPGTSDYNEQFF; DNA: TGTGCCAGCAGCCCCGGGACTAGCGACTACAATGAGCAGTTCTTC
J: TRBJ2-1; D: -; length: 14; V: TRBV19; size: -; CDR3: CASSRTGAFNEQFF; DNA: TGTGCCAGTAGTAGGACTGGGGCGTTCAATGAGCAGTTCTTC
J: TRBJ2-1; D: -; length: 12; V: TRBV12-5; size: few; CDR3: CASGLSSREQFF; DNA: TGTGCTAGTGGTCTCAGCTCCCGTGAGCAGTTCTTC
J: TRBJ2-3; D: TRBD2; length: 15; V: TRBV4-2; size: -; CDR3: CASSQDGTSLNTQYF; DNA: TGTGCCAGCAGCCAAGATGGGACTAGCCTAAATACGCAGTATTTT
J: TRBJ1-2; D: -; length: 11; V: TRBV20-1; size: -; CDR3: CSASTVNGYTF; DNA: TGCAGTGCTAGCACGGTGAATGGCTACACCTTC
J: TRBJ2-3; D: -; length: 16; V: TRBV15; size: few; CDR3: CATSRGDSGATDTQYF; DNA: TGTGCCACCAGCAGAGGTGACAGTGGCGCCACAGATACGCAGTATTTT
J: TRBJ1-3; D: -; length: 12; V: TRBV28; size: -; CDR3: CASSLGEGTIYF; DNA: TGTGCCAGCAGTTTAGGGGAGGGCACCATATATTTT
J: TRBJ1-2; D: -; length: 13; V: TRBV6-6; size: -; CDR3: CASYPRLSYGYTF; DNA: TGTGCCAGCTACCCACGGCTCTCCTATGGCTACACCTTC
J: TRBJ2-5; D: TRBD1; length: 16; V: TRBV5-5; size: -; CDR3: CASSLTGGPLQETQYF; DNA: TGTGCCAGCAGCTTGACAGGGGGCCCACTCCAAGAGACCCAGTACTTC
J: TRBJ2-7; D: -; length: 12; V: TRBV5-1; size: -; CDR3: CASSPARYEQYF; DNA: TGCGCCAGCAGCCCGGCTCGGTACGAGCAGTACTTC
J: TRBJ1-2; D: -; length: 14; V: TRBV21-1; size: once; CDR3: CASSKGAGWEGYTF; DNA: TGTGCCAGCAGCAAAGGTGCAGGGTGGGAAGGCTACACCTTC
J: TRBJ2-5; D: TRBD1; length: 12; V: TRBV2; size: -; CDR3: CASRTGAETQYF; DNA: TGTGCCAGTCGGACAGGGGCGGAGACCCAGTACTTC
J: TRBJ2-7; D: TRBD1; length: 12; V: TRBV7-9; size: -; CDR3: CASEGAQYEQYF; DNA: TGTGCCAGCGAGGGGGCGCAGTACGAGCAGTACTTC
J: TRBJ2-2; D: TRBD2; length: 15; V: TRBV10-2; size: few; CDR3: CASSERTRNTGELFF; DNA: TGCGCCAGCAGTGAGAGGACTAGGAACACCGGGGAGCTGTTTTTT
J: TRBJ1-1; D: -; length: 14; V: TRBV9; size: few; CDR3: CASSVRPTPAEAFF; DNA: TGTGCCAGCAGCGTACGACCTACCCCCGCTGAAGCTTTCTTT
J: TRBJ2-5; D: TRBD2; length: 16; V: TRBV7-2; size: -; CDR3: CASSLLAGYPKETQYF; DNA: TGTGCCAGCAGCTTATTAGCGGGCTACCCCAAAGAGACCCAGTACTTC
J: TRBJ1-5; D: -; length: 15; V: TRBV30; size: -; CDR3: CAWSVGPSHHQPQHF; DNA: TGTGCCTGGAGTGTTGGACCCTCTCATCATCAGCCCCAGCATTTT
J: TRBJ2-7; D: TRBD1; length: 14; V: TRBV27; size: -; CDR3: CASSEGTGAYEQYF; DNA: TGTGCCAGCTCGGAAGGGACAGGGGCCTACGAGCAGTACTTC
J: TRBJ2-4; D: TRBD2; length: 13; V: TRBV10-2; size: -; CDR3: CASLAGVKNIQYF; DNA: TGCGCCAGCTTGGCGGGAGTAAAAAACATTCAGTACTTC
J: TRBJ1-2; D: -; length: 15; V: TRBV7-2; size: -; CDR3: CASSPAGGVDYGYTF; DNA: TGTGCCAGCAGCCCCGCGGGGGGTGTCGATTATGGCTACACCTTC
J: TRBJ2-4; D: -; length: 15; V: TRBV28; size: -; CDR3: CASSSQGIGKNIQYF; DNA: TGTGCCAGCAGTTCTCAGGGTATTGGGAAAAACATTCAGTACTTC
J: TRBJ2-5; D: -; length: 16; V: TRBV5-5; size: -; CDR3: CASSLYPTGNQETQYF; DNA: TGTGCCAGCAGCTTGTATCCTACAGGTAACCAAGAGACCCAGTACTTC
J: TRBJ1-2; D: -; length: 15; V: TRBV14; size: -; CDR3: CASSQVSGQSYGYTF; DNA: TGTGCCAGCAGCCAAGTTTCGGGACAAAGCTATGGCTACACCTTC
J: TRBJ1-1; D: -; length: 13; V: TRBV19; size: -; CDR3: CASSMGQNTEAFF; DNA: TGTGCCAGTAGTATGGGTCAGAACACTGAAGCTTTCTTT
J: TRBJ2-7; D: -; length: 14; V: TRBV21-1; size: few; CDR3: CASSPPESAYEQYF; DNA: TGTGCCAGCAGCCCCCCAGAGTCTGCCTACGAGCAGTACTTC
J: TRBJ2-7; D: TRBD2; length: 13; V: TRBV19; size: -; CDR3: CASSLAGGDEQYF; DNA: TGTGCCAGTAGCCTAGCGGGAGGGGACGAGCAGTACTTC
J: TRBJ1-4; D: -; length: 14; V: TRBV5-4; size: few; CDR3: CASSSRAVGEKLFF; DNA: TGTGCCAGCAGCTCCAGGGCCGTGGGTGAAAAACTGTTTTTT
J: TRBJ1-4; D: -; length: 12; V: TRBV29-1; size: -; CDR3: CSGKQGNEKLFF; DNA: TGCAGCGGAAAGCAGGGTAATGAAAAACTGTTTTTT
J: TRBJ1-5; D: -; length: 13; V: TRBV19; size: -; CDR3: CASADGSWQPQHF; DNA: TGTGCCAGTGCGGACGGAAGTTGGCAGCCCCAGCATTTT
J: TRBJ1-1; D: -; length: 15; V: TRBV18; size: -; CDR3: CASSPFGLTNTEAFF; DNA: TGTGCCAGCTCACCATTCGGACTTACGAACACTGAAGCTTTCTTT
J: TRBJ1-1; D: -; length: 13; V: TRBV10-3; size: -; CDR3: CAISDRYPSEAFF; DNA: TGTGCCATCAGTGACCGTTACCCTTCTGAAGCTTTCTTT
J: TRBJ1-1; D: -; length: 13; V: TRBV27; size: once; CDR3: CASSWAGGTEASF; DNA: -
J: TRBJ2-3; D: -; length: 15; V: TRBV5-1; size: -; CDR3: CASSLGGVPTDTQYF; DNA: TGCGCCAGCAGCTTGGGGGGAGTCCCCACAGATACGCAGTATTTT
J: TRBJ2-2; D: -; length: 15; V: TRBV2; size: -; CDR3: CASRRGGLNTGELFF; DNA: TGTGCCAGCAGGCGTGGGGGGCTAAACACCGGGGAGCTGTTTTTT
J: TRBJ1-1; D: -; length: 15; V: TRBV7-2; size: -; CDR3: CASSSGRVKNTEAFF; DNA: TGTGCCAGCAGCTCGGGTCGGGTAAAGAACACTGAAGCTTTCTTT
J: TRBJ2-7; D: -; length: 11; V: TRBV20-1; size: -; CDR3: CSARVIYEQYF; DNA: TGCAGTGCTAGAGTCATCTACGAGCAGTACTTC
J: TRBJ2-3; D: TRBD1; length: 14; V: TRBV6-5; size: -; CDR3: CASSHGQGADTQYF; DNA: TGTGCCAGCAGCCACGGACAGGGGGCAGATACGCAGTATTTT
J: TRBJ2-2; D: TRBD2; length: 15; V: TRBV7-2; size: -; CDR3: CASKSSGTNTGELFF; DNA: TGTGCCAGCAAATCTAGCGGGACGAACACCGGGGAGCTGTTTTTT
J: TRBJ2-2; D: -; length: 14; V: TRBV30; size: -; CDR3: CAWSVLVQTGELFF; DNA: TGTGCCTGGAGTGTACTCGTTCAGACTGGGGAGCTGTTTTTT
J: TRBJ2-3; D: -; length: 15; V: TRBV6-5; size: -; CDR3: CASSYRGRDTDTQYF; DNA: TGTGCCAGCAGTTACCGGGGAAGGGACACAGATACGCAGTATTTT
J: TRBJ2-7; D: -; length: 14; V: TRBV4-2; size: many; CDR3: CASSPTGLDYEQYF; DNA: TGTGCCAGCAGCCCGACAGGTCTGGACTACGAGCAGTACTTC
J: TRBJ2-1; D: -; length: 17; V: TRBV7-2; size: -; CDR3: CASSLGSGRRRGNEQFF; DNA: TGTGCCAGCAGCTTAGGGTCCGGGAGAAGACGGGGCAATGAGCAGTTCTTC
J: TRBJ1-5; D: -; length: 17; V: TRBV4-2; size: -; CDR3: CASSLGRERPSNQPQHF; DNA: TGTGCCAGCAGCTTGGGCAGGGAGAGACCAAGCAATCAGCCCCAGCATTTT
J: TRBJ2-1; D: -; length: 14; V: TRBV6-5; size: -; CDR3: CACQQGPSYNEQFF; DNA: TGTGCCTGTCAACAAGGGCCTTCCTACAATGAGCAGTTCTTC
J: TRBJ2-5; D: -; length: 14; V: TRBV5-1; size: -; CDR3: CASSSDGRQETQYF; DNA: TGCGCCAGCTCCTCTGACGGAAGACAAGAGACCCAGTACTTC
J: TRBJ2-5; D: TRBD1; length: 15; V: TRBV6-6; size: -; CDR3: CASILDRGQQETQYF; DNA: TGTGCCAGCATCTTGGACAGGGGGCAACAAGAGACCCAGTACTTC
J: TRBJ1-1; D: -; length: 14; V: TRBV19; size: -; CDR3: CASSLTRVNAEAFF; DNA: TGTGCCAGTAGTCTGACGAGGGTGAACGCTGAAGCTTTCTTT
J: TRBJ1-2; D: TRBD1; length: 13; V: TRBV7-2; size: -; CDR3: CASSFGQVYGYTF; DNA: TGTGCCAGCAGCTTCGGACAGGTCTATGGCTACACCTTC
J: TRBJ2-1; D: -; length: 17; V: TRBV21-1; size: -; CDR3: CASSDRDSPSTENEQFF; DNA: TGTGCCAGCAGCGACCGGGACTCCCCTTCAACTGAAAATGAGCAGTTCTTC
J: TRBJ2-3; D: -; length: 14; V: TRBV18; size: -; CDR3: CASSPLTRTDTQYF; DNA: TGTGCCAGCTCACCTTTGACACGCACAGATACGCAGTATTTT
J: TRBJ2-7; D: TRBD2; length: 13; V: TRBV15; size: -; CDR3: CATSRDREGWQYF; DNA: TGTGCCACCAGCAGAGATCGGGAGGGATGGCAGTACTTC
J: TRBJ2-7; D: TRBD2; length: 15; V: TRBV19; size: -; CDR3: CASSMTSGRAHEQYF; DNA: TGTGCCAGTAGTATGACTAGCGGGAGGGCCCACGAGCAGTACTTC
J: TRBJ2-1; D: -; length: 16; V: TRBV7-3; size: -; CDR3: CASSLNRVARGNEQFF; DNA: TGTGCCAGCAGCTTAAATCGGGTAGCCAGAGGCAATGAGCAGTTCTTC
J: TRBJ2-4; D: -; length: 11; V: TRBV19; size: -; CDR3: CASSWGNIQYF; DNA: TGTGCCAGTAGTTGGGGTAACATTCAGTACTTC
J: TRBJ2-6; D: -; length: 17; V: TRBV22-1; size: once; CDR3: CPGSCDGEQSRANVLTF; DNA: TGTCCTGGGAGCTGTGATGGCGAACAAAGTCGGGCCAACGTCCTGACTTTC
J: TRBJ1-1; D: -; length: 15; V: TRBV7-2; size: -; CDR3: CASTKHHPGDTEAFF; DNA: TGTGCCAGCACCAAACATCACCCTGGGGACACTGAAGCTTTCTTT
J: TRBJ2-7; D: -; length: 14; V: TRBV27; size: -; CDR3: CASSLSAGSYEQYF; DNA: TGTGCCAGCAGTTTGTCGGCCGGCTCCTACGAGCAGTACTTC
J: TRBJ2-5; D: TRBD1; length: 14; V: TRBV10-1; size: -; CDR3: CASSDRQGLETQYF; DNA: TGCGCCAGCAGTGACCGACAGGGTCTGGAGACCCAGTACTTC
J: TRBJ2-1; D: TRBD1; length: 14; V: TRBV5-6; size: -; CDR3: CASSPNDRDHEQFF; DNA: TGTGCCAGCAGCCCCAATGACAGGGACCATGAGCAGTTCTTC
J: TRBJ2-3; D: TRBD1; length: 13; V: TRBV7-7; size: few; CDR3: CASSWDRSDTQYF; DNA: TGTGCTAGCAGCTGGGACAGGTCAGATACGCAGTATTTT